A selection of T cell receptor beta chains follows, all from one sample in a study of blood T cell repertoires in COVID-19. TCRdb keeps only in-frame clones here, not all; method: immunoSEQ multiplex PCR. Counted here are roughly 97,000 clones, around four fifths occurring once; the ten biggest clones make up 4.5% to 5.5%. Sequenced sample: peripheral blood. These receptors all stem from a man aged 55 to 70 with acute or convalescent COVID-19. CDR3s include the opening cysteine and the closing phenylalanine or tryptophan. D genes are given only for firm matches. Expanded clones get a size class; other rows say once, few or many, or leave the size out.

cdr3_aa: CASSPDRGSSGANVLTF
cdr3_nt: TGTGCCAGCAGCCCGGACAGGGGAAGCTCTGGGGCCAACGTCCTGACTTTC
j_call: TRBJ2-6
cdr3_length: 17
v_call: TRBV28
d_call: TRBD1
clone_size: -

cdr3_aa: CASRRMTGEGYGYTF
cdr3_nt: TGTGCCAGCAGAAGGATGACAGGGGAGGGCTATGGCTACACCTTC
j_call: TRBJ1-2
cdr3_length: 15
v_call: TRBV9
d_call: TRBD1
clone_size: few

cdr3_aa: CASSLLTVAEAFF
cdr3_nt: TGTGCCAGCAGTTTACTTACGGTCGCTGAAGCTTTCTTT
j_call: TRBJ1-1
cdr3_length: 13
v_call: TRBV12-3/TRBV12-4
d_call: -
clone_size: -

cdr3_aa: CASSLTSGSQETQYF
cdr3_nt: TGCGCCAGCAGCTTGACTAGCGGGAGCCAAGAGACCCAGTACTTC
j_call: TRBJ2-5
cdr3_length: 15
v_call: TRBV5-1
d_call: TRBD2
clone_size: -

cdr3_aa: CASGPPRSYDRGHGYTF
cdr3_nt: TGTGCTAGTGGTCCCCCCCGGTCGTATGACAGGGGGCATGGCTACACCTTC
j_call: TRBJ1-2
cdr3_length: 17
v_call: TRBV12-5
d_call: TRBD1
clone_size: -

cdr3_aa: CASSDQLAGGFNEQFF
cdr3_nt: TGCGCCAGCAGTGACCAACTAGCGGGGGGGTTCAATGAGCAGTTCTTC
j_call: TRBJ2-1
cdr3_length: 16
v_call: TRBV10-1
d_call: TRBD2
clone_size: -

cdr3_aa: CASSSRTGRQETQYF
cdr3_nt: TGTGCCAGCAGTTCCAGGACAGGGCGACAAGAGACCCAGTACTTC
j_call: TRBJ2-5
cdr3_length: 15
v_call: TRBV28
d_call: TRBD1
clone_size: -

cdr3_aa: CASSQDSLGTGEKLFF
cdr3_nt: TGTGCCAGCAGCCAAGATTCTCTGGGGACAGGCGAAAAACTGTTTTTT
j_call: TRBJ1-4
cdr3_length: 16
v_call: TRBV3-1/TRBV3-2
d_call: TRBD1
clone_size: -

cdr3_aa: CASRLDSLNEKLFF
cdr3_nt: TGTGCCAGCAGGTTGGACAGTCTTAATGAAAAACTGTTTTTT
j_call: TRBJ1-4
cdr3_length: 14
v_call: TRBV2
d_call: -
clone_size: few

cdr3_aa: CASSQAGRTTTSTDTQYF
cdr3_nt: TGTGCCAGCAGCCAAGCCGGCAGAACTACCACTAGCACAGATACGCAGTATTTT
j_call: TRBJ2-3
cdr3_length: 18
v_call: TRBV4-2
d_call: -
clone_size: -

cdr3_aa: CASRREGTTGELFF
cdr3_nt: TGTGCCAGCAGGAGGGAGGGGACCACCGGGGAGCTGTTTTTT
j_call: TRBJ2-2
cdr3_length: 14
v_call: TRBV9
d_call: TRBD2
clone_size: -

cdr3_aa: CASSEQGRNQPQHF
cdr3_nt: TGTGCCAGCAGTGAGCAGGGCAGAAATCAGCCCCAGCATTTT
j_call: TRBJ1-5
cdr3_length: 14
v_call: TRBV25-1
d_call: -
clone_size: -

cdr3_aa: CASSLQGGSNQPQHF
cdr3_nt: TGCGCCAGCAGCCTGCAGGGAGGGAGCAATCAGCCCCAGCATTTT
j_call: TRBJ1-5
cdr3_length: 15
v_call: TRBV5-1
d_call: -
clone_size: -

cdr3_aa: CASSPGTGIMSGYTF
cdr3_nt: TGTGCCAGCAGCCCTGGGACAGGTATTATGTCGGGCTACACCTTC
j_call: TRBJ1-2
cdr3_length: 15
v_call: TRBV7-3
d_call: TRBD1
clone_size: -

cdr3_aa: CASSPVDRALSGANVLTF
cdr3_nt: TGTGCCAGCTCACCAGTGGACAGGGCTCTCTCTGGGGCCAACGTCCTGACTTTC
j_call: TRBJ2-6
cdr3_length: 18
v_call: TRBV18
d_call: TRBD1
clone_size: -

cdr3_aa: CASSLMAQTGVGSLHF
cdr3_nt: TGTGCCAGCAGTTTAATGGCCCAGACAGGGGTCGGGTCCCTCCACTTT
j_call: TRBJ1-6
cdr3_length: 16
v_call: TRBV27
d_call: TRBD1
clone_size: -

cdr3_aa: CASSRDSETDTQYF
cdr3_nt: TGTGCCAGTAGCCGGGACAGCGAGACAGATACGCAGTATTTT
j_call: TRBJ2-3
cdr3_length: 14
v_call: TRBV9
d_call: TRBD1
clone_size: -

cdr3_aa: CASSFTPDRVNGYTF
cdr3_nt: TGTGCCAGCAGCTTTACGCCTGACAGGGTGAATGGCTACACCTTC
j_call: TRBJ1-2
cdr3_length: 15
v_call: TRBV3-1/TRBV3-2
d_call: TRBD1
clone_size: -

cdr3_aa: CAISEEGLAGLVNYEQYF
cdr3_nt: TGTGCCATCAGTGAGGAAGGACTAGCGGGGCTCGTTAACTACGAGCAGTACTTC
j_call: TRBJ2-7
cdr3_length: 18
v_call: TRBV10-3
d_call: TRBD2
clone_size: -

cdr3_aa: CASSESMWGFIRGNYGYTF
cdr3_nt: TGTGCCAGCAGTGAAAGTATGTGGGGCTTTATTCGGGGGAACTATGGCTACACCTTC
j_call: TRBJ1-2
cdr3_length: 19
v_call: TRBV6-1
d_call: -
clone_size: -

cdr3_aa: CASREGQTVSPLHF
cdr3_nt: TGTGCCAGCAGAGAAGGACAAACCGTTTCACCCCTCCACTTT
j_call: TRBJ1-6
cdr3_length: 14
v_call: TRBV7-2
d_call: -
clone_size: -

cdr3_aa: CASSDEGAQHF
cdr3_nt: TGTGCCAGTTCGGACGAGGGGGCCCAGCATTTT
j_call: TRBJ1-5
cdr3_length: 11
v_call: TRBV2
d_call: -
clone_size: few

cdr3_aa: CASSGRQGSQETQYF
cdr3_nt: TGTGCCAGCAGCGGACGACAGGGGTCCCAAGAGACCCAGTACTTC
j_call: TRBJ2-5
cdr3_length: 15
v_call: TRBV11-1
d_call: TRBD1
clone_size: few

cdr3_aa: CATSDQGQGSMYNEQFF
cdr3_nt: TGTGCCACCAGTGACCAGGGACAGGGTAGTATGTACAATGAGCAGTTCTTC
j_call: TRBJ2-1
cdr3_length: 17
v_call: TRBV24-1
d_call: TRBD1
clone_size: -

cdr3_aa: CAIASRALNYGYTF
cdr3_nt: TGTGCCATCGCGAGCAGGGCCCTGAACTATGGCTACACCTTC
j_call: TRBJ1-2
cdr3_length: 14
v_call: TRBV10-3
d_call: -
clone_size: -

cdr3_aa: CASSSTGQYIPSGNTIYF
cdr3_nt: TGTGCCAGCAGCTCAACCGGACAGTACATACCCTCTGGAAACACCATATATTTT
j_call: TRBJ1-3
cdr3_length: 18
v_call: TRBV5-6
d_call: -
clone_size: once